The 18 T cell receptor beta chains presented below share a single source sample, sequenced in a study of blood T cell repertoires in COVID-19. Assay: immunoSEQ multiplex PCR; the TCRdb copy retains only in-frame clones and omits some. Here the sample spans some 180,000 clones, around 89% being singletons. The sample consisted of peripheral blood. These receptor sequences come from a man aged 50-60 years who had recovered from COVID-19.

This chain joins TRBV6-2 or TRBV6-3 and TRBJ2-7; 8 positions match TRBD1. The germline gives CDR1 MNHEY, CDR2 SVGEGT. This CDR3 contains 14 residues. V dropped 4 bases and J dropped 0; count of bases not matched to a gene: 2. CDR3 coding DNA: TGTGCCAGCAGTTGGGACAGGACCTCCTACGAGCAGTACTTC. Residues: CASSWDRTSYEQYF.

The chain combines TRBV6-5 with TRBJ2-3, with 11 bases lining up with TRBD1. The V gene's germline CDR1 is MNHEY and CDR2 SVGAGI. Trimming cost V 8 bases and J 2 bases; bases outside gene matches: 3. This CDR3 is built from 14 residues. DNA for the CDR3: TGTGCCAGCGGGACAGGGGGACCCACAGATACGCAGTATTTT. Residues: CASGTGGPTDTQYF.

The rearrangement uses TRBV28 and TRBJ2-7; 7 nucleotides match TRBD2. Per germline, CDR1 MDHEN and CDR2 SYDVKM. The CDR3 has 15 amino acids. J lost 0 bases, V lost 2 bases, and 4 bases had no gene match. The DNA for the CDR3 is TGTGCCAGCAGTTTAAGAACTAGCGTCTCCTACGAGCAGTACTTC. Translated, it gives CASSLRTSVSYEQYF.

This sequence joins TRBV5-1 and TRBJ2-7, with D hard to call. This CDR3 has 14 amino acids. Germline CDR1 is SGHRS and CDR2 is YFSETQ. V gave up 0 bases and J gave up 2 bases, with 9 bases separating them. This chain's CDR3 is CASSLVPGTYEQYF. The CDR3 nucleotides are TGCGCCAGCAGCTTGGTACCGGGTACCTACGAGCAGTACTTC.

The J gene is TRBJ1-5, the V gene TRBV5-5, with D hard to call. The CDR3 totals 18 residues. With 0 bases removed from V and 0 bases from J, the gap between germline ends came to 16 bases. Germline CDR1 and CDR2: SGHKS and YYEKEE (reference sequence). As DNA, the CDR3 is TGTGCCAGCAGCTTGGGTTGGGCAGCCTTTTATAGCAATCAGCCCCAGCATTTT. Translation gives CASSLGWAAFYSNQPQHF.

Remarks on this clone: In the same sample, other DNA sequences code for this CDR3. V and J are TRBV6-5 and TRBJ2-7; 10 nucleotides line up with TRBD1. Looked up from germline, CDR1 is MNHEY and CDR2 is SVGAGI. V gave up 6 bases and J gave up 1 base; unmatched junction bases: 3. The CDR3 is 14 residues long. The CDR3 bases are TGTGCCAGCAGGCGGGACAGGGGATCCTACGAGCAGTACTTC. Its protein is CASRRDRGSYEQYF.

The rearrangement joins TRBV5-1 to TRBJ1-6; D remains unclear. Germline values: CDR1 SGHRS, CDR2 YFSETQ. This CDR3 comprises 15 residues. V was pared by 2 bases and J by 0 bases, with 6 bases between. CDR3 protein: CASSLKSSYNSPLHF. The CDR3, as DNA: TGCGCCAGCAGCTTAAAGAGCTCCTATAATTCACCCCTCCACTTT.

This chain connects TRBV29-1 to TRBJ2-5; 10 nucleotides match TRBD1. The CDR3 sequence is 13 residues long. Germline V gene data show CDR1 as SQVTM and CDR2 as ANQGSEA. The V gene end was trimmed by 7 bases and the J gene end by 4 bases; junction bases not matched to a gene: 6. The CDR3 is CSAGQGIRETQYF. CDR3 in DNA: TGCAGCGCGGGACAGGGGATTAGAGAGACCCAGTACTTC. Together with reference TRBV29-1 and TRBJ2-5, the CDR3 gives the full variable domain: SAVISQKPSRDICQRGTSLTIQCQVDSQVTMMFWYRQQPGQSLTLIATANQGSEATYESGFVIDKFPISRPNLTFSTLTVSNMSPEDSSIYLCSAGQGIRETQYFGPGTRLLVL.

This chain joins TRBV19 and TRBJ1-1; maybe TRBD1 (5 bases). Trimming stripped 3 bases from V and 4 bases from J, with 12 bases between. The CDR3 extends over 14 amino acids. Germline V CDR1 and CDR2: LNHDA, SQIVND (reference sequence). The CDR3 loop is CASSISRDVTEAFF. The CDR3 DNA reads as TGTGCCAGTAGTATCAGCAGGGATGTCACTGAAGCTTTCTTT.

The rearrangement uses TRBV18 and TRBJ1-3; 10 bases map to TRBD1. The CDR3 spans 16 residues. CDR1 and CDR2 from the germline V gene are KGHSH and LQKENI. Unmatched junction bases numbered 9, after V lost 6 bases and J lost 4 bases. The chain's CDR3 is CASSLTGGTEGNTIYF. Written as DNA, the CDR3 is TGTGCCAGCTCGCTGACAGGGGGCACAGAAGGAAACACCATATATTTT.

The chain carries TRBV18 and TRBJ1-5, with TRBD1 matching over 10 bases. J gave up 2 bases and V 6 bases, and 10 bases lay outside the gene matches. There are 17 residues in the CDR3. Germline V lookup: CDR1 KGHSH, CDR2 LQKENI. CDR3 amino acids: CASSRYRDRGGNQPQHF. As DNA, the CDR3 is TGTGCCAGCTCGCGTTACCGGGACAGGGGAGGCAATCAGCCCCAGCATTTT.

This sequence joins TRBV9 and TRBJ2-2; the match to TRBD2 covers 8 bases. CDR1 is SGDLS, CDR2 YYNGEE, per germline. This CDR3 has 17 amino acids. V lost 3 bases to trimming and J lost 7 bases; unmatched junction nucleotides: 14. CDR3 loop: CASSAPAGGSGVGELFF. The CDR3 region has the DNA TGTGCCAGCAGCGCTCCCGCGGGGGGTAGCGGCGTCGGGGAGCTGTTTTTT.

The gene calls are TRBV10-3 and TRBJ1-5, with D uncertain. The CDR3 sequence is 13 residues long. V lost 11 bases to trimming and J lost 0 bases, with 11 bases between them. Germline-derived CDR1 and CDR2 are ENHRY and SYGVKD. In DNA, the CDR3 is TGTGCCTCCCACCGGGATAGCAATCAGCCCCAGCATTTT. The encoded protein is CASHRDSNQPQHF.

This sequence joins TRBV6-2 or TRBV6-3 and TRBJ1-2; TRBD1 aligns across 12 bases. Unmatched junction bases numbered 10, after V lost 3 bases and J lost 5 bases. Germline V lookup: CDR1 MNHEY, CDR2 SVGEGT. The CDR3 length is 17 residues. This CDR3 reads CASSYPGQGASLYGYTF. CDR3 nucleotide sequence: TGTGCCAGCAGTTATCCGGGACAGGGGGCTTCCTTATATGGCTACACCTTC.

V and J are TRBV29-1 and TRBJ1-1; D is possibly TRBD1 (5 bases). V lost 3 bases and J lost 1, with 12 bases in between. The germline CDR1 and CDR2 sequences are SQVTM and ANQGSEA. The CDR3 contains 14 residues. CDR3 protein: CSVDSQGRNTEAFF. The CDR3 nucleotides are TGCAGCGTTGACTCCCAGGGTAGGAACACTGAAGCTTTCTTT.

The V gene is TRBV9, the J gene TRBJ1-4, with D possibly being TRBD1 (6 bases). With 4 bases removed from V and 7 bases from J, the gap between germline ends came to 17 bases. The CDR3 extends over 15 amino acids. Germline CDR1 is SGDLS and CDR2 is YYNGEE. This chain's CDR3 is CASSPGTTGGEKLFF. The CDR3 DNA reads TGTGCCAGCAGCCCCGGGACAACTGGAGGTGAAAAACTGTTTTTT.

The chain links TRBV5-6 to TRBJ1-4, with D tentatively TRBD1 (6 bases). CDR1 is SGHDT and CDR2 is YYEEEE in the germline V gene. V lost 4 bases and J lost 8, with 18 bases in between. CDR3 length equals 15 residues. For the CDR3, the DNA is TGTGCCAGCAGCCTTAAACAGGGAGGGGCGGAAAAACTGTTTTTT. As protein: CASSLKQGGAEKLFF. The entire variable domain, with the rest obtained from reference TRBV5-6 and TRBJ1-4, is as follows: DAGVTQSPTHLIKTRGQQVTLRCSPKSGHDTVSWYQQALGQGPQFIFQYYEEEERQRGNFPDRFSGHQFPNYSSELNVNALLLGDSALYLCASSLKQGGAEKLFFGSGTQLSVL.

The table lists this clone with a few counts. The rearrangement uses TRBV9 and TRBJ1-2; 7 nucleotides align to TRBD1. J gave up 2 bases and V 4 bases, and 8 bases lay outside the gene matches. The V gene's germline CDR1 is SGDLS and CDR2 YYNGEE. The CDR3 is 15 residues long. The CDR3 spells CASSPPGQRNYGYTF. In nucleotides, the CDR3 is TGTGCCAGCAGCCCACCGGGACAGAGAAACTATGGCTACACCTTC.